This entry is about one T cell receptor (beta chain). Its specificity is unknown. There are 17 residues in the CDR3. Germline V gives CDR1 SGHRS, CDR2 YFSETQ. Trimming at V came to 0 bases and at J to 3 bases, leaving 9 bases not matched to a gene. The record originates from a study of shared clonotypes between healthy human individuals. CD4+ cells were split into CD45RA+ naive and CD45RA-negative memory subsets. Samples underwent the assay at deep level. Assay used: immunoSEQ multiplex PCR; TCRdb lists only in-frame clones, some missing. The profile shows fewer than 1.4 million clones, around three quarters of them singletons. Broader study findings: Memory subsets generally showed smaller estimated richness than naive subsets did.

The sample taken for sequencing was memory CD4+ T cells from PBMCs. Subset described: CD45RA-negative fraction. V is TRBV5-1 and J is TRBJ2-7, with 10 nucleotides matching TRBD1. This receptor was identified in a man aged 18 to 29 in good health. Some clones in this sample may be carry-over from other donors' samples. The CDR3 bases are TGCGCCAGCAGCTTGGCCCTGGGAGGGACAGGGGTCTACGAGCAGTACTTC. It translates to CASSLALGGTGVYEQYF.